Presented here are 17 T cell receptor beta chains from one specimen sequenced in a study of T cell responses to AZD1222 COVID-19 vaccine listed by TCRdb under 2021. The time point label, read with the paper, signifies: baseline before first vaccination. Libraries were built with the immunoSEQ multiplex PCR assay. TCRdb provides this immuneACCESS table in a form limited to in-frame rearrangements. Some clones are lacking; in checked studies, under half of them reflect an unresolved V gene, and why the rest are absent is not known. The sample table shows 100,000 to 150,000 clones, and roughly 90% are seen once. Clones ranked in the top ten supply 6.3% of the sample. Sequences were derived from peripheral blood, sampled on day 0 of AZD1222 vaccination. These receptor sequences come from an adult in good health.

The chain uses TRBV2 and TRBJ1-4; 11 positions match TRBD1. The CDR3 totals 16 residues. Unmatched junction bases numbered 4, after V lost 7 bases and J lost 0 bases. CDR1 SNHLY and CDR2 FYNNEI come from the germline V gene. In nucleotides, the CDR3 is TGTGCCAGCAATGGACAGGGGGCAGCAACTAATGAAAAACTGTTTTTT. Its protein product is CASNGQGAATNEKLFF.

The J gene is TRBJ1-1, the V gene TRBV30; 8 nucleotides line up with TRBD1. J was trimmed by 5 bases and V by 6 bases; bases with no gene match: 5. The CDR3 extends over 12 amino acids. The germline V gene has CDR1 GTSNPN and CDR2 SVGIG (reference sequence). The CDR3 spells CACDTGGTEAFF. Written as DNA, the CDR3 is TGTGCCTGTGATACAGGGGGGACTGAAGCTTTCTTT.

This clone has just one count. The chain has TRBV4-3 and TRBJ2-3, with 7 bases identical to TRBD2. CDR3 length equals 17 residues. Germline CDR1 LGHNA, CDR2 YSLEER. V shed 0 bases and J 1 base; nucleotides not matched to a gene: 7. CDR3 loop: CASSQEGRLAGTDTQYF. The DNA of the CDR3 is TGCGCCAGCAGCCAAGAGGGGAGACTAGCCGGCACAGATACGCAGTATTTT.

This chain joins TRBV30 and TRBJ2-7; D not certain. There are 13 residues in the CDR3. CDR1 and CDR2 (germline): GTSNPN, SVGIG (reference sequence). Here the CDR3 reads CAGSGPVPYEQYF. DNA of the CDR3: TGTGCGGGTTCCGGCCCAGTCCCCTACGAGCAGTACTTC.

V and J are TRBV19 and TRBJ1-2; maybe TRBD1 (5 bases). The germline gives CDR1 LNHDA, CDR2 SQIVND (reference sequence). V was trimmed by 5 bases and J by 3 bases, leaving 13 bases between them. The CDR3 runs 14 residues. CDR3 coding DNA: TGTGCCAGTAGTCCGGGGGGGGAGCACTATGGCTACACCTTC. The encoded protein is CASSPGGEHYGYTF. The full variable domain, completed using reference TRBV19 and TRBJ1-2, is DGGITQSPKYLFRKEGQNVTLSCEQNLNHDAMYWYRQDPGQGLRLIYYSQIVNDFQKGDIAEGYSVSREKKESFPLTVTSAQKNPTAFYLCASSPGGEHYGYTFGSGTRLTVV.

The CDR3 DNA follows: TGTGCCAGCAGCTTAGATCTCCGGTTGGGCAATGAGCAGTTCTTC. It is translated as CASSLDLRLGNEQFF. The chain couples TRBV11-3 to TRBJ2-1; no definite D call. Deletions cut 0 bases from V and 6 bases from J, with 12 bases between. The CDR3 covers 15 residues. The V gene's germline CDR1 is SGHNT and CDR2 YENEEA.

The V and J genes are TRBV20-1 and TRBJ2-7; D is unclear. Per germline, CDR1 DFQATT and CDR2 SNEGSKA (reference sequence). V was pared by 3 bases and J by 2 bases, with 14 bases between. This CDR3 spans 14 amino acids. For the CDR3, the DNA is TGCAGTGCTAGTCCTCCAGCACCTACCTACGAGCAGTACTTC. This encodes CSASPPAPTYEQYF.

This chain links TRBV13 with TRBJ1-2; no definite D call. V dropped 5 bases and J dropped 5 bases, with 15 bases sitting between them. The germline V gene has CDR1 PRHDT and CDR2 FYEKMQ (reference sequence). The CDR3 has 14 amino acids. Written as DNA, the CDR3 is TGTGCCAGCAGCAGGCGGGCAGAGAAATATGGCTACACCTTC. This sequence encodes CASSRRAEKYGYTF.

Notes on this clone: Other DNA sequences within the sample encode an identical CDR3. The rearrangement uses TRBV20-1 and TRBJ1-2; D unresolved. CDR1 and CDR2 from the germline V gene are DFQATT and SNEGSKA (reference sequence). V was trimmed by 3 bases and J by 4 bases, leaving 6 bases between them. The CDR3 spans 11 residues. In DNA form, the CDR3 reads TGCAGTGCTAGCGATAGCTATGGCTACACCTTC. Protein product: CSASDSYGYTF.

The chain has TRBV18 and TRBJ1-2, with D unresolved. The germline V and J ends were trimmed by 3 bases and 4 bases, with 12 bases remaining between them. In germline, CDR1 is KGHSH, CDR2 LQKENI. This CDR3 has 14 amino acids. This chain's CDR3 is CASSPPDPGYGYTF. The DNA of the CDR3 is TGTGCCAGCTCACCCCCGGACCCCGGCTATGGCTACACCTTC. Drawing the rest from reference TRBV18 and TRBJ1-2, the complete variable domain is NAGVMQNPRHLVRRRGQEARLRCSPMKGHSHVYWYRQLPEEGLKFMVYLQKENIIDESGMPKERFSAEFPKEGPSILRIQQVVRGDSAAYFCASSPPDPGYGYTFGSGTRLTVV.

The chain couples TRBV7-9 to TRBJ1-6; D unresolved. Germline V CDR1 and CDR2: SEHNR, FQNEAQ (reference sequence). Trimming cost V 4 bases and J 7 bases, with 8 bases left between them. The CDR3 extends over 13 amino acids. The CDR3 loop reads CASSSIQNSPLHF. CDR3 bases: TGTGCCAGCAGCTCCATACAGAATTCACCCCTCCACTTT.

Only one count was recorded for this clone. The chain recombines TRBV24-1 with TRBJ2-5, with D perhaps given as TRBD1 or TRBD2 (5 bases each). The CDR3 is made up of 15 amino acids. V lost 4 bases, J lost 2 bases, and 13 bases lay in between. Germline CDR1 KGHDR, CDR2 SFDVKD. CDR3 DNA: TGTGCCACCAGTGACCCTTCCGGGGCACAAGAGACCCAGTACTTC. Translating it yields CATSDPSGAQETQYF.

The chain combines TRBV28 with TRBJ1-2; D uncertain. V lost 2 bases to trimming and J lost 5 bases, with 12 bases between them. CDR1 MDHEN and CDR2 SYDVKM come from the germline V gene. The CDR3 contains 14 residues. The CDR3 region is CASSLTTPDYGYTF. CDR3 DNA: TGTGCCAGCAGTTTAACGACACCAGATTATGGCTACACCTTC.

This clone was observed a single time. The chain employs TRBV6-2 or TRBV6-3 and TRBJ2-7, with D possibly called TRBD1 or TRBD2 (5 bases each). V was cut by 4 bases and J by 2 bases, with 18 bases left in between. CDR3 length: 16 amino acids. Germline V gives CDR1 MNHEY, CDR2 SVGEGT. DNA of the CDR3: TGTGCCAGCAGTTCTATCCCCGGGACGGAGACCTACGAGCAGTACTTC. The encoded protein is CASSSIPGTETYEQYF.

The chain joins TRBV5-8 to TRBJ2-6; D unresolved. Germline loops: CDR1 SGHTS, CDR2 YDEGEE. The CDR3 length is 13 residues. Between the trimmed V and J ends, which lost 3 bases and 0 bases, there was a span of 1 base. CDR3 residues: CASSYSGANVLTF. CDR3 nucleotide sequence: TGTGCCAGCAGCTACTCTGGGGCCAACGTCCTGACTTTC.

The V gene is TRBV5-1, the J gene TRBJ1-1; 10 bases align to TRBD1. Germline values: CDR1 SGHRS, CDR2 YFSETQ. The ends lost 4 bases at V and 6 bases at J; junction bases unmatched: 9. CDR3 length: 15 amino acids. The DNA of the CDR3 is TGCGCCAGCAGCGATCCGGGACAGGGGTATTCTGAAGCTTTCTTT. This codes for CASSDPGQGYSEAFF.

This clone came up once. DNA for the CDR3: TGTGCCAGCAGTGCGGGCTATGAGCAGTTCTTC. It encodes CASSAGYEQFF. The chain uses TRBV25-1 and TRBJ2-1; the D is unclear. V lost 4 bases to trimming and J lost 8 bases, with 6 bases between them. CDR3 size: 11 residues. The germline V gene encodes CDR1 MGHDK and CDR2 SYGVNS.